These 2 T cell receptor beta chains were sequenced from one sample in a study of human T cells and chemical hapten exposure. Noted time point: pre-sensitization, week 0. Treatment in this sample: therapeutic diphenylcyclopropenone sensitization with weekly scalp DPC. Total RNA was isolated from unfractionated whole blood. MiXCR was run by TCRdb on the RACE reads, yielding one entry per CDR3 protein. This sample has fewer than 45,000 distinct CDR3 sequences, with around 10% found just once. The starting material was whole blood, obtained in connection with sensitization to the hapten diphenylcyclopropenone (DPC). The receptors were gathered from a middle-aged woman with alopecia areata. Some clones in this sample may be carry-over from other donors' samples.

This clonotype was counted a few times. The J gene is TRBJ1-1, the V gene TRBV6-5; 7 bases line up with TRBD1. The V segment lost 6 bases and the J segment 11 bases; nucleotides outside the gene matches: 12. This CDR3 comprises 13 residues. CDR1 MNHEY and CDR2 SVGAGI come from the germline V gene. CDR3 region: CASSPDREGYAFF. CDR3 coding DNA: TGTGCCAGCAGCCCCGACAGGGAAGGATATGCTTTCTTT.

The chain combines TRBV28 with TRBJ2-5; D is uncertain. V gave up 3 bases and J gave up 0 bases, with 5 bases separating them. CDR1 and CDR2 (germline): MDHEN, SYDVKM. The length of the CDR3 is 13 residues. The CDR3 DNA reads as TGTGCCAGCAGTTTTCCCAACCAAGAGACCCAGTACTTC. This codes for CASSFPNQETQYF.